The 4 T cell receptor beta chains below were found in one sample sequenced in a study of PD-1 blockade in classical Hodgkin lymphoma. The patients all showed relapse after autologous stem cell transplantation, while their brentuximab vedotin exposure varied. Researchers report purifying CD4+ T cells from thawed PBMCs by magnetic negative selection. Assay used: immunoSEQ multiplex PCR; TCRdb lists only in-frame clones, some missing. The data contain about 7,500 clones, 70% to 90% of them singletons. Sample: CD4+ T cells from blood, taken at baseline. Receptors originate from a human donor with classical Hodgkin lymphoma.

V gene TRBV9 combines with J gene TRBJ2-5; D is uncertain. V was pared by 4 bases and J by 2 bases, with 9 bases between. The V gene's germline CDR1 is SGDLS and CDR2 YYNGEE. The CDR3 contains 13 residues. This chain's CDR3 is CASSLSAQETQYF. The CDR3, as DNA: TGTGCCAGCAGCCTCTCTGCACAAGAGACCCAGTACTTC. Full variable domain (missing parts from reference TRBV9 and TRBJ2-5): DSGVTQTPKHLITATGQRVTLRCSPRSGDLSVYWYQQSLDQGLQFLIQYYNGEERAKGNILERFSAQQFPDLHSELNLSSLELGDSALYFCASSLSAQETQYFGPGTRLLVL.

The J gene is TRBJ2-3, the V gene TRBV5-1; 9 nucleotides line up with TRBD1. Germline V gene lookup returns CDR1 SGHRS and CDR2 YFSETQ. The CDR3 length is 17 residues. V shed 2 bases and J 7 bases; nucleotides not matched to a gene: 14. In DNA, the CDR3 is TGCGCCAGCAGCTTTCGTCCGGGACAGGGAGGTGAGAATACGCAGTATTTT. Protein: CASSFRPGQGGENTQYF.

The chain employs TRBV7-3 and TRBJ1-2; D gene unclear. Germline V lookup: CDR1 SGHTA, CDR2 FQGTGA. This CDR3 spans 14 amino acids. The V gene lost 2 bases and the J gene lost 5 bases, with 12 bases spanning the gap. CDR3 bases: TGTGCCAGCAGCTTATTCGGCCAGGAATATGGCTACACCTTC. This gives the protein CASSLFGQEYGYTF. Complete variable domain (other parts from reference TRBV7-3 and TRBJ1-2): GAGVSQTPSNKVTEKGKYVELRCDPISGHTALYWYRQSLGQGPEFLIYFQGTGAADDSGLPNDRFFAVRPEGSVSTLKIQRTERGDSAVYLCASSLFGQEYGYTFGSGTRLTVV.

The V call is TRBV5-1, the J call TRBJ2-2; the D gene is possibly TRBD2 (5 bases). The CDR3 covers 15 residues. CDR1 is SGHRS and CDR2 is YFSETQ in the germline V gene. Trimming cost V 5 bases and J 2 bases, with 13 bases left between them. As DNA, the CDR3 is TGCGCCAGCAGTCTCCGCGGGTCCAACACCGGGGAGCTGTTTTTT. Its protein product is CASSLRGSNTGELFF.